The 12 T cell receptor beta chains below all came from one sample that was sequenced in a study of T cell responses to AZD1222 COVID-19 vaccine. Measured with immunoSEQ multiplex PCR; TCRdb has only the in-frame clones, and not every one. The table includes 60,000 to 75,000 clones, about 83% detected once. The sample was peripheral blood, taken 28 days after the second AZD1222 dose. These receptors originate from an adult who received the AZD1222 COVID-19 vaccine.

V is TRBV27 and J is TRBJ2-1, with a tentative D call TRBD1 (6 bases). The CDR3 length is 16 residues. Germline V lookup: CDR1 MNHEY, CDR2 SMNVEV (reference sequence). Trimming removed 4 bases at V and 8 bases at J, with 21 bases between. CDR3 nucleotide sequence: TGTGCCAGCAGTTCGCCCCCAGGGGCGTCAGGCGATGAGCAGTTCTTC. Residues: CASSSPPGASGDEQFF.

As to this clone: Other nucleotide sequences in the sample specify the same CDR3. The chain combines TRBV28 with TRBJ1-4, with 10 nucleotides matching TRBD1. Trimming removed 4 bases from V and 5 bases from J; junction bases left unmatched: 4. Germline CDR1 MDHEN, CDR2 SYDVKM. The CDR3 is 15 residues long. The CDR3 protein is CASSSPGQGNEKLFF. CDR3 DNA: TGTGCCAGCAGTTCGCCGGGACAGGGGAATGAAAAACTGTTTTTT.

This rearrangement joins TRBV27 to TRBJ1-1, with D perhaps TRBD1 (6 bases). V lost 2 bases, J lost 4 bases, and 20 bases lay in between. Germline V lookup: CDR1 MNHEY, CDR2 SMNVEV (reference sequence). This CDR3 comprises 17 residues. The CDR3 coding sequence is TGTGCCAGCAGTTTAGCCGAAGCGGGACACCCGGGCACTGAAGCTTTCTTT. Translation gives CASSLAEAGHPGTEAFF.

The chain links TRBV19 to TRBJ1-2, with 8 bases lining up with TRBD1. J gave up 6 bases and V 6 bases, and 6 bases lay outside the gene matches. The CDR3 covers 13 residues. Germline V lookup: CDR1 LNHDA, CDR2 SQIVND (reference sequence). In DNA form, the CDR3 reads TGTGCCAGTAGCTCAGGGGGCAATGATGGCTACACCTTC. Protein sequence: CASSSGGNDGYTF.

The chain employs TRBV21-1 and TRBJ1-5; the table gives TRBD1 as D, unverified against the DNA. TRBV21-1 is listed as a pseudogene. This CDR3 is built from 16 residues. The CDR3 region is CASSRVGRGHNQPQHF. The CDR3 DNA reads as TGTGCCAGCAGCAGGGTTGGCAGGGGGCACAATCAGCCCCAGCATTTT.

This chain connects TRBV7-8 to TRBJ2-7; D remains ambiguous. The CDR3 consists of 14 residues. V shed 1 base and J shed 6 bases, with 13 bases lying between them. The germline gives CDR1 SGHVS, CDR2 FQNEAQ. CDR3 residues: CASSLGPLDSEQYF. CDR3 nucleotide sequence: TGTGCCAGCAGCTTAGGCCCGTTGGATTCCGAGCAGTACTTC.

The rearrangement links TRBV4-3 to TRBJ2-1; possible D gene TRBD1, 6 bases. CDR3 length equals 17 residues. In germline, CDR1 is LGHNA, CDR2 YSLEER. The ends were cut back, 0 bases at V and 1 base at J, with 13 bases in the middle. Here the CDR3 reads CASSQDPDRISYNEQFF. For the CDR3, the DNA is TGCGCCAGCAGCCAAGATCCCGACAGGATTTCCTACAATGAGCAGTTCTTC.

This sequence joins TRBV18 and TRBJ1-1, with no clear D. The V end was cut by 5 bases, the J end by 3 bases, with 16 bases between. CDR1 and CDR2 from the germline V gene are KGHSH and LQKENI. The CDR3 runs to 15 residues. CDR3 nucleotide sequence: TGTGCCAGCTCAGTTCCCCAGGTGGGGTACACTGAAGCTTTCTTT. Translating gives CASSVPQVGYTEAFF.

This clone was counted a single time. The chain carries TRBV28 and TRBJ2-5, with TRBD2 matching 7 bases. V was pared by 6 bases and J by 4 bases, with 20 bases of the junction left unmatched. Per germline, CDR1 MDHEN and CDR2 SYDVKM. The CDR3 has 18 residues. The CDR3 nucleotides are TGTGCCAGCAGCCATTACTTGGGGGGGATGCGTTTCGGAGAGACCCAGTACTTC. Its protein product is CASSHYLGGMRFGETQYF. The variable domain in full, completed from reference TRBV28 and TRBJ2-5, reads DVKVTQSSRYLVKRTGEKVFLECVQDMDHENMFWYRQDPGLGLRLIYFSYDVKMKEKGDIPEGYSVSREKKERFSLILESASTNQTSMYLCASSHYLGGMRFGETQYFGPGTRLLVL.

On this clone itself: Distinct nucleotide sequences in the sample also encode this CDR3. The gene calls are TRBV5-6 and TRBJ1-1; perhaps TRBD1 as D (5 bases). The CDR3 extends over 11 amino acids. CDR1 and CDR2 (germline): SGHDT, YYEEEE. V was trimmed by 1 base and J by 8 bases, leaving 6 bases between them. Here the CDR3 reads CASSLYREAFF. In nucleotides, the CDR3 is TGTGCCAGCAGCTTGTACAGGGAAGCTTTCTTT. The complete variable domain, with remaining parts taken from reference TRBV5-6 and TRBJ1-1, reads DAGVTQSPTHLIKTRGQQVTLRCSPKSGHDTVSWYQQALGQGPQFIFQYYEEEERQRGNFPDRFSGHQFPNYSSELNVNALLLGDSALYLCASSLYREAFFGQGTRLTVV.

This clone has just one count. This CDR3 reads CATGGDNGETQYF. The CDR3 region has the DNA TGTGCCACAGGGGGGGACAACGGGGAGACCCAGTACTTC. This chain joins TRBV10-3 and TRBJ2-5; D might be TRBD1 or TRBD2, each matching 7 bases. This CDR3 has 13 residues. Germline CDR1 and CDR2: ENHRY and SYGVKD. V lost 10 bases, J lost 5 bases, and 17 bases lay in between.

This chain uses TRBV19 with TRBJ1-5; D gene ambiguous. CDR1 and CDR2 (germline): LNHDA, SQIVND (reference sequence). This CDR3 region has 17 residues. Trimming pared 7 bases from V and 0 bases from J, leaving 19 bases between. The DNA of the CDR3 is TGTGCCAGTACCCCGCGCAGCCAGCCTTATAGCAATCAGCCCCAGCATTTT. Translating it yields CASTPRSQPYSNQPQHF.